This TCR beta chain was captured by sequencing in a study of shared clonotypes between healthy human individuals. The V gene end was trimmed by 1 base and the J gene end by 0 bases; junction bases not matched to a gene: 9. The germline V gene encodes CDR1 MNHNS and CDR2 SASEGT. CDR3 size: 18 residues. Running of the assay took place at deep level. For sorted subsets, approximately 0.2 ug DNA per replicate equaled about 30,000 T cell genomes. Using immunoSEQ multiplex PCR, the repertoire was profiled, and TCRdb retains in-frame clones only, with some absent. Of some 2.1 million clones listed, less than 95% are singletons. Study observations and caveats: The sharing of about 5% of naive CD4 clonotypes was seen across a handful of donors.

On this clone itself: Its matching antigen is unknown.

Naive-designated CD8 cells lacked CD45RO, were positively enriched for CCR7, and omitted terminally differentiated effector memory CD45RA+ cells. Healthy adults negative for HIV, lacking recent acute infections or vaccinations, served as donors. Sequenced material: naive CD8+ T cells sorted from blood. This chain joins TRBV6-1 and TRBJ2-7; TRBD2 agrees at 10 bases. The receptor comes from a man between 18 and 35 years old in good health. The DNA for the CDR3 is TGTGCCAGCAGTGAAGGGGTAGCGGGGGGCCGATTCTCCTACGAGCAGTACTTC. Protein sequence: CASSEGVAGGRFSYEQYF.